These 13 T cell receptor beta chains were sequenced from one sample in a study of cytomegalovirus exposure and HLA in healthy donors (dated by TCRdb to about 2017). The library was prepared using the immunoSEQ multiplex PCR assay. In its TCRdb copy, this immuneACCESS table keeps in-frame sequences only and misses some clones. Where compared with another copy, unresolved V genes explain less than half of these, and the others have no known cause. In this sample the table shows more than 75,000 clones, 85% to 95% of which occur a single time. Jointly, the top ten make up 0.65% to 0.8% of the sample. Sequenced sample: PBMCs. All receptors derive from a man younger than 35 in good health and CMV-seronegative.

The V call is TRBV10-3, the J call TRBJ1-2, with a tentative D call TRBD1 (5 bases). Trimming cost V 5 bases and J 2 bases, with 21 bases left between them. This CDR3 has 17 amino acids. The germline V gene has CDR1 ENHRY and CDR2 SYGVKD. The CDR3 nucleotides are TGTGCCATCAGTTCGATGGTTTTGCTGGACATCAACTATGGCTACACCTTC. Encoded protein: CAISSMVLLDINYGYTF.

The rearrangement joins TRBV30 to TRBJ2-1; the match to TRBD2 covers 8 bases. Germline assignment: CDR1 GTSNPN and CDR2 SVGIG (reference sequence). The junction had 1 base not matched to a gene; V was cut back by 4 bases and J by 2 bases. The CDR3 is made up of 13 amino acids. CDR3 nucleotide sequence: TGTGCCTGGAACGGGGGGGCCTACAATGAGCAGTTCTTC. Its translation: CAWNGGAYNEQFF. Complete variable domain (other parts from reference TRBV30 and TRBJ2-1): SQTIHQWPATLVQPVGSPLSLECTVEGTSNPNLYWYRQAAGRGLQLLFYSVGIGQISSEVPQNLSASRPQDRQFILSSKKLLLSDSGFYLCAWNGGAYNEQFFGPGTRLTVL.

Here the CDR3 DNA reads TGTGCCAGCAGTCCAGATAGCAATCAGCCCCAGCATTTT. Translation: CASSPDSNQPQHF. V gene TRBV28 combines with J gene TRBJ1-5; D is ambiguous. CDR1 and CDR2 (germline): MDHEN, SYDVKM. The V gene lost 5 bases and the J gene lost 0 bases, with 5 bases spanning the gap. This CDR3 spans 13 amino acids.

J is TRBJ1-4 and V is TRBV5-1; 8 nucleotides agree with TRBD1. This CDR3 has 15 residues. The J segment lost 8 bases and the V segment lost 6 bases, leaving 12 bases of the junction unmatched. The germline CDR1 and CDR2 sequences are SGHRS and YFSETQ. The CDR3 nucleotides read TGCGCCAGCAAAACAGGGGGTGAGGTAGGGGAAAAACTGTTTTTT. Protein: CASKTGGEVGEKLFF. Drawing the rest from reference TRBV5-1 and TRBJ1-4, the complete variable domain is KAGVTQTPRYLIKTRGQQVTLSCSPISGHRSVSWYQQTPGQGLQFLFEYFSETQRNKGNFPGRFSGRQFSNSRSEMNVSTLELGDSALYLCASKTGGEVGEKLFFGSGTQLSVL.

This clone was recorded once. This chain links TRBV7-2 with TRBJ2-5, with 8 nucleotides matching TRBD1. The trim removed 1 base at V and 4 bases at J, leaving 8 bases unmatched. CDR3 length: 16 amino acids. CDR1 and CDR2 from the germline V gene are SGHTA and FQGNSA. The CDR3 nucleotides are TGTGCCAGCAGCTTAGGGTCCAACAGGGGGTCAGAGACCCAGTACTTC. Its translation: CASSLGSNRGSETQYF.

J is TRBJ1-4 and V is TRBV27, with 10 bases lining up with TRBD1. J was trimmed by 3 bases and V by 6 bases; bases with no gene match: 4. This CDR3 has 15 amino acids. CDR1 and CDR2 from the germline V gene are MNHEY and SMNVEV (reference sequence). CDR3 amino acids: CASSPTGGPNEKLFF. The CDR3 coding sequence is TGTGCCAGCAGCCCGACAGGGGGCCCTAATGAAAAACTGTTTTTT.

The gene calls are TRBV7-9 and TRBJ1-1; 9 bases match TRBD1. The junction had 8 bases not matched to a gene; V was cut back by 1 base and J by 11 bases. The length of the CDR3 is 14 residues. In germline, CDR1 is SEHNR, CDR2 FQNEAQ (reference sequence). CDR3 DNA: TGTGCCAGCAGCTTAGGAGGACAGGGGAAGTTGGCTTTCTTT. Translation: CASSLGGQGKLAFF.

The chain links TRBV6-5 to TRBJ2-7; TRBD2 is a possible D gene (5 bases). The length of the CDR3 is 14 residues. Germline-derived CDR1 and CDR2 are MNHEY and SVGAGI. Trimming took off 5 bases at V and 1 base at J, with 12 bases between the two ends. CDR3 loop: CASSPHEGSYEQYF. The CDR3 nucleotides read TGTGCCAGCAGTCCACACGAGGGTTCCTACGAGCAGTACTTC.

CDR3 in amino acids: CASSAGTGGNWEQYF. The CDR3 DNA follows: TGTGCCAGCAGTGCCGGGACAGGGGGGAATTGGGAGCAGTACTTC. The V call is TRBV28, the J call TRBJ2-7, with TRBD1 identical over 11 bases. CDR3 size: 15 residues. V lost 5 bases and J lost 7; bases outside the gene matches: 10. Germline V gene sequence: CDR1 MDHEN, CDR2 SYDVKM.

This chain connects TRBV5-6 to TRBJ2-2, with a possible D match to TRBD1 (6 bases). Per germline, CDR1 SGHDT and CDR2 YYEEEE. The CDR3 has 17 amino acids. V lost 5 bases to trimming and J lost 0 bases, with 17 bases between them. CDR3 DNA sequence: TGTGCCAGCAGATTGACGACAGGAACCTCGAACACCGGGGAGCTGTTTTTT. Its protein product is CASRLTTGTSNTGELFF.

The chain joins TRBV19 to TRBJ2-2; TRBD2 agrees at 10 bases. Per the germline V gene, CDR1 is LNHDA and CDR2 is SQIVND (reference sequence). J gave up 5 bases and V 6 bases, and 12 bases lay outside the gene matches. CDR3 length: 17 amino acids. The CDR3 here is CASSRRAGGSETGELFF. The CDR3 nucleotides are TGTGCCAGTAGCCGCCGAGCGGGGGGGAGTGAAACCGGGGAGCTGTTTTTT.

J is TRBJ1-2 and V is TRBV5-1; TRBD1 matches 8 bases. Germline V gene sequence: CDR1 SGHRS, CDR2 YFSETQ. The CDR3 has 12 residues. V was pared by 6 bases and J by 6 bases, with 4 bases of the junction left unmatched. CDR3 sequence reads: CASKQGGDGYTF. The CDR3 nucleotides read TGCGCCAGCAAACAGGGGGGTGATGGCTACACCTTC.

This chain joins TRBV4-1 and TRBJ2-7; 9 bases line up with TRBD2. Germline V lookup: CDR1 MGHRA, CDR2 YSYEKL. The ends lost 1 base at V and 2 bases at J; junction bases unmatched: 6. The CDR3 sequence is 16 residues long. The CDR3 region has the DNA TGCGCCAGCAGCCAAGTTGCGTCTAGCGGGGCCTACGAGCAGTACTTC. Its translation is CASSQVASSGAYEQYF.